The 15 T cell receptor beta chains below come from one sample, sequenced in a study of shared clonotypes between healthy human individuals (TCRdb year 2020). Libraries were made using the immunoSEQ multiplex PCR assay. This immuneACCESS table, as held by TCRdb, lists in-frame sequences with V and J called but not all clones. Of the missing ones, under half trace to an unresolved V gene in checked studies; the others have no known cause. The sample profile shows 2 million to 2.5 million clones; around 93% of them were found once. The leading ten clones occupy 1.7% of the sample. CD8 naive samples were CD45RO-negative cells positively selected for CCR7, giving a CD45RA+CCR7+ population that excluded TemRA cells. The sample consisted of naive CD8+ T cells from PBMCs. The meaning of the sample's cell subset or site label: CD45RA+CCR7+. The receptors here all came from a man younger than 30 in good health. Some clones in this sample may be carry-over from other donors' samples.

The V call is TRBV29-1, the J call TRBJ2-3; D gene uncertain. Germline lookup yields CDR1 SQVTM and CDR2 ANQGSEA. The V and J ends lost 6 bases and 4 bases respectively, with 11 bases between them. The CDR3 runs to 12 residues. DNA for the CDR3: TGCAGCGTGGCAGTAGGGTCAGATACGCAGTATTTT. Translating it yields CSVAVGSDTQYF.

The chain links TRBV11-2 to TRBJ2-7, with D uncertain. The CDR3 runs to 15 residues. Germline values: CDR1 SGHAT, CDR2 FQNNGV. V was clipped by 2 bases and J by 0 bases, with 11 bases between them. The CDR3 reads CASSLPVGSSYEQYF. The CDR3 DNA is TGTGCCAGCAGCTTACCTGTTGGTAGCTCCTACGAGCAGTACTTC.

The V and J genes are TRBV7-9 and TRBJ1-1; D gene ambiguous. Per germline, CDR1 SEHNR and CDR2 FQNEAQ (reference sequence). Trimming stripped 5 bases from V and 5 bases from J, with 15 bases between. This CDR3 region has 14 residues. The CDR3: CASSPPQRATEAFF. The CDR3 DNA reads TGTGCCAGCAGCCCACCCCAGCGAGCGACTGAAGCTTTCTTT. Using reference TRBV7-9 and TRBJ1-1 for the parts outside the CDR3, the full variable domain is DTGVSQNPRHKITKRGQNVTFRCDPISEHNRLYWYRQTLGQGPEFLTYFQNEAQLEKSRLLSDRFSAERPKGSFSTLEIQRTEQGDSAMYLCASSPPQRATEAFFGQGTRLTVV.

This clone has just one count. V usage is TRBV7-6 and J usage is TRBJ2-3; 13 bases agree with TRBD2. CDR1 is SGHVS, CDR2 FNYEAQ, per germline. The CDR3 runs to 18 residues. Trimming took 5 bases from V and 4 from J; bases not matched to a gene: 12. The CDR3 DNA follows: TGTGCCAGCAGCCGAATGGGGGGACTAGCGGGAAGGGCAGATACGCAGTATTTT. Its protein is CASSRMGGLAGRADTQYF.

The CDR3 protein is CASSARAGSLEQYF. CDR3 coding DNA: TGTGCCAGCAGTGCTCGCGCAGGGAGCCTTGAGCAGTACTTC. The J gene is TRBJ2-7, the V gene TRBV27; D possibly matches TRBD1 or TRBD2 (5 bases each). Trimming stripped 5 bases from V and 7 bases from J, with 18 bases between. The CDR3 runs 14 residues. Germline CDR1 MNHEY, CDR2 SMNVEV (reference sequence).

This chain joins TRBV6-4 and TRBJ2-3; 7 bases match TRBD1. Germline V gene data show CDR1 as MRHNA and CDR2 as SNTAGT. This CDR3 region has 16 residues. With V trimmed by 4 bases and J by 3 bases, 10 bases remained unmatched. CDR3 sequence (DNA): TGTGCCAGCAGTGGACGGGACAGTTTGGGGACAGATACGCAGTATTTT. Translated, it gives CASSGRDSLGTDTQYF.

This chain connects TRBV27 to TRBJ1-1; D is ambiguous. Germline CDR1 reads MNHEY; CDR2 reads SMNVEV (reference sequence). Trimming pared 8 bases from V and 4 bases from J, leaving 14 bases between. The CDR3 runs to 13 residues. CDR3 nucleotides: TGTGCCAGCGGCTATGCCCGGCGCACTGAAGCTTTCTTT. Protein sequence: CASGYARRTEAFF.

The rearrangement uses TRBV7-6 and TRBJ2-6; TRBD2 matches 14 bases. CDR1 and CDR2 from the germline V gene are SGHVS and FNYEAQ. The CDR3 has 17 amino acids. V lost 5 bases and J lost 3; bases outside the gene matches: 3. Here the CDR3 DNA reads TGTGCCAGCAGCGCCGGACTAGCGGGAGGTGGGGCCAACGTCCTGACTTTC. Amino acid sequence: CASSAGLAGGGANVLTF.

J is TRBJ2-3 and V is TRBV28; the D is unclear. CDR1 and CDR2 from the germline V gene are MDHEN and SYDVKM. This CDR3 is built from 14 residues. V lost 5 bases and J 0 bases, leaving 9 bases between the germline ends. As DNA, the CDR3 is TGTGCCAGCAGTAGGGCAGGTAGCACAGATACGCAGTATTTT. As protein: CASSRAGSTDTQYF.

The genes are TRBV14 and TRBJ2-7, with a possible D match to TRBD2 (6 bases). This CDR3 comprises 12 residues. Germline V gene sequence: CDR1 SGHDN, CDR2 FVKESK. Trimming pared 4 bases from V and 4 bases from J, leaving 8 bases between. CDR3 region: CASSRGKYEQYF. Here the CDR3 DNA reads TGTGCCAGCAGCCGCGGGAAGTACGAGCAGTACTTC.

As DNA, the CDR3 is TGTGCCAGCTCACCGCCAACTCAGGGCCAAGAGACCCAGTACTTC. This sequence encodes CASSPPTQGQETQYF. The V and J genes are TRBV18 and TRBJ2-5, with TRBD1 as a possible D gene (5 bases). This CDR3 region has 15 residues. V lost 3 bases, J lost 1 base, and 12 bases lay in between. Germline V gene lookup returns CDR1 KGHSH and CDR2 LQKENI.

The V gene is TRBV11-2, the J gene TRBJ2-3, with 9 bases lining up with TRBD2. This CDR3 is 15 amino acids long. The germline V gene encodes CDR1 SGHAT and CDR2 FQNNGV. V gave up 3 bases and J gave up 5 bases; unmatched junction bases: 6. The CDR3 here is CASSLIAGAVDTQYF. The CDR3 DNA follows: TGTGCCAGCAGCTTGATAGCGGGAGCGGTAGATACGCAGTATTTT.

On this clone: At the DNA level, this CDR3 is encoded by other sequences in the same sample as well. This chain links TRBV7-9 with TRBJ2-7, with 7 bases lining up with TRBD1. CDR3 length equals 12 residues. Trimming cost V 8 bases and J 1 base; bases outside gene matches: 2. Germline V gene data show CDR1 as SEHNR and CDR2 as FQNEAQ (reference sequence). The chain's CDR3 is CASSTGSYEQYF. CDR3 coding DNA: TGTGCCAGCTCGACAGGGTCCTACGAGCAGTACTTC. Filled out from reference TRBV7-9 and TRBJ2-7, the complete variable domain reads DTGVSQNPRHKITKRGQNVTFRCDPISEHNRLYWYRQTLGQGPEFLTYFQNEAQLEKSRLLSDRFSAERPKGSFSTLEIQRTEQGDSAMYLCASSTGSYEQYFGPGTRLTVT.

The gene calls are TRBV25-1 and TRBJ1-3, with D perhaps matching TRBD1 (5 bases). Trimming cost V 2 bases and J 3 bases, with 8 bases left between them. Germline V gene lookup returns CDR1 MGHDK and CDR2 SYGVNS. CDR3 length: 14 residues. CDR3 bases: TGTGCCAGCAGTGAAGGGGGAGTTGGAAACACCATATATTTT. Amino acids: CASSEGGVGNTIYF.

J is TRBJ2-3 and V is TRBV4-2; 8 nucleotides align to TRBD2. The CDR3 contains 18 residues. Germline trimming cut 0 bases from V and 3 bases from J; bases unmatched to any gene: 11. Germline CDR1 LGHNA, CDR2 YNFKEQ. CDR3 amino acids: CASSQEPGGEGLTDTQYF. The CDR3 bases are TGTGCCAGCAGCCAAGAACCGGGGGGGGAGGGCCTGACAGATACGCAGTATTTT.